Listed below are T cell receptor beta chains from one sample, sequenced in a study of response to subunit inactivated influenza vaccine. TCRdb reprocessed the RT-PCR reads via MiXCR and lists one record per CDR3 protein. Of 530,000 or so distinct CDR3 sequences detected, 14% appear once; the ten largest clones hold 8.5% to 14%. The sequences come from PBMCs from blood, collected roughly 13 days after vaccination. The receptors were sampled from a man aged 50 or older who received an inactivated influenza vaccine. Each CDR3 is given with its conserved first and last residue. The D gene is left open where the match is weak. Not all rows give a size; the values are once, few, many and, for expanded clones, a class.

clone_size: -; v_call: TRBV7-3; d_call: TRBD2; j_call: TRBJ2-1; cdr3_nt: TGTGCCAGCAGCCCGGGACTAGGACCGCAAAATGAGCAGTTCTTC; cdr3_aa: CASSPGLGPQNEQFF
clone_size: -; v_call: TRBV9; d_call: -; j_call: TRBJ2-7; cdr3_nt: TGTGCCAGCAGCGTAGGAGGGAACGTCTACGAGCAGTACTTC; cdr3_aa: CASSVGGNVYEQYF
clone_size: -; v_call: TRBV20-1; d_call: -; j_call: TRBJ2-1; cdr3_nt: TGCAGTGCTAGAGATGTTGGAGGACGCTCCTACAATGAGCAGTTCTTC; cdr3_aa: CSARDVGGRSYNEQFF
clone_size: -; v_call: TRBV5-1; d_call: -; j_call: TRBJ2-7; cdr3_nt: TGCGCCAGCAGCTTGGAGACAGGCCCCTTCTACGAGCAGTACTTC; cdr3_aa: CASSLETGPFYEQYF
clone_size: many; v_call: TRBV5-1; d_call: TRBD1; j_call: TRBJ2-1; cdr3_nt: TGCGCCAGCAGCTTACGGGACAGGGGGCGGAATGAGCAGTTCTTC; cdr3_aa: CASSLRDRGRNEQFF
clone_size: few; v_call: TRBV20-1; d_call: TRBD2; j_call: TRBJ2-1; cdr3_nt: TGCAGTGCTCCCATGGCGGGAGAGGCCTACAATGAGCAGTTCTTC; cdr3_aa: CSAPMAGEAYNEQFF
clone_size: -; v_call: TRBV7-8; d_call: -; j_call: TRBJ1-6; cdr3_nt: TGTGCCAGCAGCAAGGGGGGGCCGGGTGTTAATTCACCCCTCCACTTT; cdr3_aa: CASSKGGPGVNSPLHF
clone_size: -; v_call: TRBV6-1; d_call: -; j_call: TRBJ2-5; cdr3_nt: TGTGCCAGCAGTGAACATAGCGGTAAAGAGACCCAGTACTTC; cdr3_aa: CASSEHSGKETQYF
clone_size: few; v_call: TRBV3-1; d_call: -; j_call: TRBJ2-1; cdr3_nt: TGTGCCAGCAGCCAAGATCCAGCCGATGAGCAGTTCTTC; cdr3_aa: CASSQDPADEQFF
clone_size: -; v_call: TRBV7-6; d_call: TRBD2; j_call: TRBJ2-7; cdr3_nt: TGTGCCAGCAGCTTTGGGACTAGCGCTTTATCCTACGAGCAGTACTTC; cdr3_aa: CASSFGTSALSYEQYF
clone_size: few; v_call: TRBV29-1; d_call: -; j_call: TRBJ1-1; cdr3_nt: TGCAGCGTTGAAGATTCGTCAGGGTCCGTGAACACTGAAGCTTTCTTT; cdr3_aa: CSVEDSSGSVNTEAFF
clone_size: many; v_call: TRBV28; d_call: -; j_call: TRBJ2-1; cdr3_nt: TGTGCCAGCAGTTTAGTCAGGGGACCTTACAATGAGCAGTTCTTC; cdr3_aa: CASSLVRGPYNEQFF
clone_size: few; v_call: TRBV20-1; d_call: -; j_call: TRBJ2-1; cdr3_nt: TGCAGTGCTTGGGTTTGGGGGTCCTACAATGAGCAGTTCTTC; cdr3_aa: CSAWVWGSYNEQFF
clone_size: few; v_call: TRBV5-1; d_call: TRBD2; j_call: TRBJ2-7; cdr3_nt: TGCGCCAGCAGCCTTCTAGCGGGAGAACTCGAGCAGTACTTC; cdr3_aa: CASSLLAGELEQYF
clone_size: -; v_call: TRBV3-1; d_call: -; j_call: TRBJ2-4; cdr3_nt: TGTGCCAGCAGCCAAGATTGGCCTAGCCCTACGCTAGCCAAAAACATTCAGTACTTC; cdr3_aa: CASSQDWPSPTLAKNIQYF
clone_size: -; v_call: TRBV10-2; d_call: TRBD2; j_call: TRBJ2-5; cdr3_nt: TGCGCCAGCAGCGGGACTAGCGGGGGGGACTTCCAAGAGACCCAGTACTTC; cdr3_aa: CASSGTSGGDFQETQYF
clone_size: few; v_call: TRBV4-2; d_call: -; j_call: TRBJ1-6; cdr3_nt: TGTGCCAGCAGCCAAGAGGGCAGTCAATCACCCCTCCACTTT; cdr3_aa: CASSQEGSQSPLHF
clone_size: -; v_call: TRBV4-2; d_call: TRBD1; j_call: TRBJ1-5; cdr3_nt: TGTGCCAGCAGCCAGACAGGGGAAGGACAGCCCCAGCATTTT; cdr3_aa: CASSQTGEGQPQHF
clone_size: -; v_call: TRBV11-2; d_call: -; j_call: TRBJ1-2; cdr3_nt: TGTGCCAGCAGCTTAGCTGGGCGGTACTATGGCTACACCTTC; cdr3_aa: CASSLAGRYYGYTF
clone_size: many; v_call: TRBV12-3/TRBV12-4; d_call: -; j_call: TRBJ2-1; cdr3_nt: TGTGCCAGCAGTTTAGGGGATTACAATGAGCAGTTCTTC; cdr3_aa: CASSLGDYNEQFF
clone_size: few; v_call: TRBV20-1; d_call: -; j_call: TRBJ2-7; cdr3_nt: TGCAGTGCTAGACCAACCACAGGGTTCGACGAGCAGTACTTC; cdr3_aa: CSARPTTGFDEQYF
clone_size: many; v_call: TRBV12-3/TRBV12-4; d_call: -; j_call: TRBJ1-1; cdr3_nt: TGTGCCAGCAGTTTTACACCGAACACTGAAGCTTTCTTT; cdr3_aa: CASSFTPNTEAFF
clone_size: few; v_call: TRBV7-2; d_call: -; j_call: TRBJ1-4; cdr3_nt: TGTGCCAGCAGCTTAGTAATCGGGGGCATGTCTGAAAAACTGTTTTTT; cdr3_aa: CASSLVIGGMSEKLFF
clone_size: few; v_call: TRBV10-3; d_call: -; j_call: TRBJ1-1; cdr3_nt: TGTGCCGTAAGGTCCAGTGGTACTGAAGCTTTCTTT; cdr3_aa: CAVRSSGTEAFF
clone_size: -; v_call: TRBV7-7; d_call: -; j_call: TRBJ2-5; cdr3_nt: TGTGCCAGCAGCTTGGGCCAGACGGAGACCCAGTACTTC; cdr3_aa: CASSLGQTETQYF
clone_size: many; v_call: TRBV29-1; d_call: -; j_call: TRBJ2-2; cdr3_nt: TGCAGCGTGCGATCGAACACCGGGGAGCTGTTTTTT; cdr3_aa: CSVRSNTGELFF
clone_size: -; v_call: TRBV7-9; d_call: -; j_call: TRBJ2-5; cdr3_nt: TGTGCCAGCAGAGAAAGGGTCGAGTCAGGAGAGACCCAGTACTTC; cdr3_aa: CASRERVESGETQYF
clone_size: -; v_call: TRBV2; d_call: -; j_call: TRBJ2-7; cdr3_nt: TGTGCCAGCAGTTCCGGGACACACCTTCTGGAGGAGCAGTACTTC; cdr3_aa: CASSSGTHLLEEQYF
clone_size: few; v_call: TRBV29-1; d_call: -; j_call: TRBJ1-1; cdr3_nt: TGCAGCGGACAGGAGAGGGAAGCTTTCTTT; cdr3_aa: CSGQEREAFF
clone_size: -; v_call: TRBV6-5; d_call: -; j_call: TRBJ2-6; cdr3_nt: TGTGCCAGCAGTTACTCGACATATGGGGCCAACGTCCTGACTTTC; cdr3_aa: CASSYSTYGANVLTF
clone_size: medium-sized; v_call: TRBV12-3/TRBV12-4; d_call: -; j_call: TRBJ2-2; cdr3_nt: TGTGCCAGCAGTCCCCGCGCCGTAGAGGGGGCCGGGGAGCTGTTTTTT; cdr3_aa: CASSPRAVEGAGELFF
clone_size: -; v_call: TRBV11-3; d_call: -; j_call: TRBJ1-1; cdr3_nt: TGTGCCAGCAGCTCTGGTGCGGGACTGAACACTGAAGCTTTCTTT; cdr3_aa: CASSSGAGLNTEAFF
clone_size: few; v_call: TRBV5-1; d_call: TRBD2; j_call: TRBJ2-7; cdr3_nt: TGCGCCAGCAGCCACGGGACTAGCGCTACCTACGAGCAGTACTTC; cdr3_aa: CASSHGTSATYEQYF
clone_size: -; v_call: TRBV9; d_call: TRBD1; j_call: TRBJ2-5; cdr3_nt: TGTGCCAGCAATCGAGACAGGGGACAAGAGACCCAGTACTTC; cdr3_aa: CASNRDRGQETQYF
clone_size: few; v_call: TRBV10-3; d_call: TRBD1; j_call: TRBJ1-5; cdr3_nt: TGTGCCATCGGAGCTGGGACAGACAATCAGCCCCAGCATTTT; cdr3_aa: CAIGAGTDNQPQHF
clone_size: -; v_call: TRBV5-1; d_call: -; j_call: TRBJ2-5; cdr3_nt: TGCGCCAGCAGCTTGGACACCTTGGTGGAGACCCAGTACTTC; cdr3_aa: CASSLDTLVETQYF
clone_size: -; v_call: TRBV7-9; d_call: TRBD2; j_call: TRBJ2-7; cdr3_nt: TGTGCCAGCGAAAGGGAGGGTGGAGGCTCCTACGAGCAGTACTTC; cdr3_aa: CASEREGGGSYEQYF
clone_size: -; v_call: TRBV28; d_call: TRBD1; j_call: TRBJ2-2; cdr3_nt: TGTGCCAGCAGTGCGGACAGGGCGGGAACCGGGGAGCTGTTTTTT; cdr3_aa: CASSADRAGTGELFF
clone_size: few; v_call: TRBV27; d_call: -; j_call: TRBJ2-1; cdr3_nt: TGTGCCAGCAGTTTATCTTACTTTTACAATGAGCAGTTCTTC; cdr3_aa: CASSLSYFYNEQFF
clone_size: -; v_call: TRBV30; d_call: TRBD1; j_call: TRBJ2-1; cdr3_nt: TGTGCCTGGAGTCCGGGACAGGGATTCCCTGTTGAGTTCTTC; cdr3_aa: CAWSPGQGFPVEFF
clone_size: -; v_call: TRBV4-2; d_call: TRBD1; j_call: TRBJ2-7; cdr3_nt: TGTGCCAGCAGCCAAACCGACAGGGGGCGGAACGAGCAGTACTTC; cdr3_aa: CASSQTDRGRNEQYF
clone_size: few; v_call: TRBV4-2; d_call: -; j_call: TRBJ1-1; cdr3_nt: TGTGCCAGCAGCCAAATACAGGGTCGGGACACTGAAGCTTTCTTT; cdr3_aa: CASSQIQGRDTEAFF
clone_size: -; v_call: TRBV12-3/TRBV12-4; d_call: -; j_call: TRBJ1-1; cdr3_nt: TGTGCCAGCAGCCAACTTGGGGGGCCTGAAGCTTTCTTT; cdr3_aa: CASSQLGGPEAFF
clone_size: -; v_call: TRBV10-3; d_call: -; j_call: TRBJ1-1; cdr3_nt: TGTGCCATCAGGGCCAATGACATCAACACTGAAGCTTTCTTT; cdr3_aa: CAIRANDINTEAFF
clone_size: -; v_call: TRBV7-3; d_call: TRBD2; j_call: TRBJ2-4; cdr3_nt: TGTGCCAGCAGCATAGGGACTAGCGGAAACATTCAGTACTTC; cdr3_aa: CASSIGTSGNIQYF
clone_size: -; v_call: TRBV30; d_call: -; j_call: TRBJ1-6; cdr3_nt: TGTGCCTGGAGTCGGCAGGGGACCCCTTCACCCCTCCACTTT; cdr3_aa: CAWSRQGTPSPLHF
clone_size: -; v_call: TRBV10-3; d_call: -; j_call: TRBJ2-3; cdr3_nt: TGTGCCATCAGTGAGGTCAGGGTAGGAGATACGCAGTATTTT; cdr3_aa: CAISEVRVGDTQYF
clone_size: many; v_call: TRBV12-3/TRBV12-4; d_call: -; j_call: TRBJ1-1; cdr3_nt: TGTGCCAGCAGTTTGACAGGCGGGGAAGCTTTCTTT; cdr3_aa: CASSLTGGEAFF
clone_size: -; v_call: TRBV20-1; d_call: -; j_call: TRBJ2-7; cdr3_nt: TGCAGTGCTAGAGTGCCCTCCGGGGGTGTAAACGAGCAGTACTTC; cdr3_aa: CSARVPSGGVNEQYF
clone_size: -; v_call: TRBV7-6; d_call: TRBD1; j_call: TRBJ2-7; cdr3_nt: TGTGCCAGCAGCTTATATGTCGGGACAGGGCCCCGCGAGCAGTACTTC; cdr3_aa: CASSLYVGTGPREQYF
clone_size: few; v_call: TRBV5-1; d_call: -; j_call: TRBJ2-5; cdr3_nt: TGCGCCAGCAGCTTGGGGGGTCCGGAGGAGACCCAGTACTTC; cdr3_aa: CASSLGGPEETQYF
clone_size: few; v_call: TRBV20-1; d_call: -; j_call: TRBJ1-6; cdr3_nt: TGCAGTGCTAGAGATTCAGGGTTCTCCTATAATTCACCCCTCCACTTT; cdr3_aa: CSARDSGFSYNSPLHF
clone_size: -; v_call: TRBV12-3/TRBV12-4; d_call: TRBD1; j_call: TRBJ2-7; cdr3_nt: TGTGCCAGCACCCTGACACAGGGGGCTGATTCCTACGAGCAGTACTTC; cdr3_aa: CASTLTQGADSYEQYF